This TCR beta chain was sequenced in a study of Ad26.COV2.S vaccination and SARS-CoV-2 variants. Overall study context: Among those in the COV1001 Ad26.COV2.S trial arm was the donor. Study-wide results and limits: Among vaccine recipients, spike-specific TCR breadth exceeded that of placebo recipients. TCR breadth and depth estimates may have understated total T cell responses.

Remarks on this clone: Its matching antigen is unknown.

Profiled with immunoSEQ multiplex PCR; TCRdb holds only in-frame clones, not every one. The sample shows over 200,000 clones, 70% to 90% of them seen only once. Per the germline V gene, CDR1 is KGHSH and CDR2 is LQKENI. The CDR3 is made up of 16 amino acids. Losses at the gene ends were 0 bases for V and 1 base for J; bases not matched to a gene: 0. Treatment of the sample: roughly 20 received Ad26.COV2.S at low or high dose, single or two shots; five or six received placebo; per-sample allocation not given. Day 63 following the first vaccine or placebo injection was when the samples were taken. Cohort 1b enrolled adults aged 18-55 years in Boston.

V and J are TRBV18 and TRBJ2-2; 9 nucleotides match TRBD1. The sample consisted of peripheral blood, taken in a trial of Ad26.COV2.S vaccine versus placebo. The TCR was taken from a person between 18 and 59 years old who received the Ad26.COV2.S COVID-19 vaccine or a placebo. CDR3 sequence (DNA): TGTGCCAGCTCACCACCGGGACAGGGGAACACCGGGGAGCTGTTTTTT. Translation: CASSPPGQGNTGELFF.